Listed below are T cell receptor beta chains from one sample, sequenced in a study of shared clonotypes between healthy human individuals. Produced via immunoSEQ multiplex PCR; TCRdb's table is partial and in-frame only. The sample lists approximately 500,000 clones; 79% were seen once. Specimen: PBMCs. The receptor set was obtained from a woman in her thirties or forties in good health. Some clones in this sample may be carry-over from other donors' samples. CDR3s leave out the opening cysteine and the closing phenylalanine or tryptophan. The order of the fields is V gene, CDR3 protein.

V: TRBV6-5; CDR3: ASSSGTLNYGYT
V: TRBV10-3; CDR3: AISESGQGPYNEQF
V: TRBV7-3; CDR3: ASSLNGLEGDEQF
V: TRBV9; CDR3: ASSVGLAVFNEQF
V: TRBV5-1; CDR3: ASSLGSGEETQY
V: TRBV5-1; CDR3: ASSYTVNTEAF
V: TRBV19; CDR3: ASSAATTYEQY
V: TRBV18; CDR3: ASSPKLAGEETQY
V: TRBV6-1; CDR3: ASSASGSDQETQY
V: TRBV6-5; CDR3: ASSYRDSNEKLF
V: TRBV29-1; CDR3: SVERDRGPPTDTQY
V: TRBV5-4; CDR3: ASSRGDVYEQY
V: TRBV2; CDR3: ASGGVRNEQF
V: TRBV28; CDR3: ASSPGGGPGRTEAF
V: TRBV19; CDR3: ASSIDGATMAYGYT
V: TRBV10-3; CDR3: AIRTSGSREQY
V: TRBV11-2; CDR3: ASSSCGRSGCTGELF
V: TRBV6-1; CDR3: ASSEALPRTAPYEQY
V: TRBV30; CDR3: AWSVESTDTQY
V: TRBV9; CDR3: ASSPRSQGLAGNEQF
V: TRBV6-4; CDR3: ASSEEGVHEQF
V: TRBV28; CDR3: ASTPQAGGRNEQF